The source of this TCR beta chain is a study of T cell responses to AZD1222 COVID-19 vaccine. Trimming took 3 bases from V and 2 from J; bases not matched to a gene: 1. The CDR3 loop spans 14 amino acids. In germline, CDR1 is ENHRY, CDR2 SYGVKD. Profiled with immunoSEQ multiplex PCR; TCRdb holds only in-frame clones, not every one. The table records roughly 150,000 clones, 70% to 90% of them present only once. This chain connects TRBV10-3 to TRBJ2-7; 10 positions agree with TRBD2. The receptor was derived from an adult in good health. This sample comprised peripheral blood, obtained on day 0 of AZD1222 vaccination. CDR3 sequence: CAISETSGTYEQYF. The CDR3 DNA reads TGTGCCATCAGTGAAACTAGCGGGACCTACGAGCAGTACTTC.